These 16 T cell receptor beta chains were sequenced from one sample in a study of tumor-infiltrating lymphocytes in primary liver carcinoma. Co-extracting RNA and DNA was done with about 18-33 mg of unsorted bulk tissue as input. TCR beta cDNA was reverse-transcribed from about 550 ng of total RNA. The reaction used a constant-region primer and ProtoScript II reverse transcriptase. Modified slightly, ARM-PCR produced TCR beta libraries over three nested multiplex PCR rounds. A C-beta reverse primer was combined with TRBV1-TRBV30 forward primers in the first two PCR rounds, and each round had around 11 cycles. Using its own MiXCR run on the multiplex PCR reads, TCRdb lists one record per CDR3 protein. The table includes approximately 99,000 distinct CDR3 sequences, approximately 68% detected once. Sequencing input: liver tumor tissue from sampling region 5. Stated subset: tumor region T5, tumor centre. The receptors here all came from an older woman with primary liver carcinoma and hepatitis B virus infection.

The rearrangement links TRBV11-3 to TRBJ2-1; D might be TRBD1 or TRBD2, each matching 5 bases. The germline V and J ends were trimmed by 3 bases and 1 base, with 19 bases remaining between them. CDR3 length: 18 residues. Germline loops: CDR1 SGHNT, CDR2 YENEEA. CDR3: CASSFRGLTGKSYNEQFF. The DNA of the CDR3 is TGTGCCAGCAGCTTTAGGGGTCTAACGGGGAAGTCCTACAATGAGCAGTTCTTC.

On this clonotype itself: A junction boundary mismatches the germline segment, possibly from a read error. The rearrangement joins TRBV11-2 to TRBJ2-1; TRBD2 aligns across 14 bases. The germline V gene encodes CDR1 SGHAT and CDR2 FQNNGV. The CDR3 is 17 residues long. CDR3 region: CASIRRLAGGPGDEQLF. For the CDR3, the DNA is TGTGCCAGCATCAGGAGACTAGCGGGAGGGCCAGGGGATGAGCAGTTATTC.

Notes on this clonotype: A read error is possible here, since a much larger clone lies one base away. Here the CDR3 DNA reads TGTGCCAGCAGCAACGGGGACACTGAAGCTTTCTTT. Protein sequence: CASSNGDTEAFF. The chain uses TRBV21-1 and TRBJ1-1. TRBV21-1 is recorded as a pseudogene. The CDR3 has 12 residues.

Turning to this clonotype: The conserved phenylalanine or tryptophan normally closing the CDR3 is absent here, so this likely arose from a read error. The chain couples TRBV20-1 to TRBJ2-1, with 12 bases aligning to TRBD2. CDR1 is DFQATT and CDR2 is SNEGSKA in the germline V gene (reference sequence). The CDR3 totals 17 residues. CDR3 loop: CSASGRGGKLLGNEQFL. The DNA of the CDR3 is TGTAGTGCTAGCGGGAGGGGGGGTAAGCTTTTAGGGAATGAGCAGTTCTTA.

This clonotype occurred a few times. A single base separates this from a much larger clone, so it may be a read error. The V call is TRBV29-1, the J call TRBJ2-3, with 7 bases fitting TRBD2. CDR3 length: 15 amino acids. CDR1 and CDR2 (germline): SQVTM, ANQGSEA. The CDR3 loop is CGVENQRGSTDTQYF. DNA of the CDR3: TGCGGCGTTGAAAACCAGCGGGGCTCCACAGATACGCAGTATTTT.

This chain connects TRBV7-9 to TRBJ2-1, with a weak D call TRBD2 (5 bases). V lost 11 bases and J lost 1, with 12 bases in between. This CDR3 spans 13 amino acids. The germline CDR1 and CDR2 sequences are SEHNR and FQNEAQ (reference sequence). The CDR3 DNA reads as TGTGCCGGCCGGGAAGGTTCCTACAATGAGCAGTTCTTC. Protein product: CAGREGSYNEQFF.

This chain connects TRBV2 to TRBJ2-7; no clear D. CDR1 is SNHLY and CDR2 is FYNNEI in the germline V gene. CDR3 length equals 15 residues. The germline V and J ends were trimmed by 7 bases and 3 bases, with 19 bases remaining between them. The CDR3 bases are TGTGCCAGCAATGATGAGGCAGTAGGGCTCTACGAGCAGTACTTC. This codes for CASNDEAVGLYEQYF.

A note on this clonotype: One end of the junction does not line up with germline, which may come from a read error. The chain employs TRBV11-2 and TRBJ1-2; the D gene is possibly TRBD1 (5 bases). This CDR3 contains 17 residues. CDR1 and CDR2 from the germline V gene are SGHAT and FQNNGV. The CDR3 sequence is CASSLGPIRAQRYGYTF. The CDR3, as DNA: TGTGCTAGCAGCTTAGGTCCGATCAGGGCGCAGCGCTATGGCTACACCTTC. The full variable domain, completed using reference TRBV11-2 and TRBJ1-2, is EAGVAQSPRYKIIEKRQSVAFWCNPISGHATLYWYQQILGQGPKLLIQFQNNGVVDDSQLPKDRFSAERLKGVDSTLKIQPAKLEDSAVYLCASSLGPIRAQRYGYTFGSGTRLTVV.

Details on this clonotype: Given the absence of the conserved phenylalanine or tryptophan at the CDR3 end, a read error is likely. The CDR3 loop is CASTLDGWGRDIQYL. In DNA, the CDR3 is TGTGCCAGCACCTTAGATGGTTGGGGGCGCGACATCCAGTACCTC. The J gene is TRBJ2-4, the V gene TRBV11-2; the D gene is possibly TRBD1 (6 bases). Per the germline V gene, CDR1 is SGHAT and CDR2 is FQNNGV. CDR3 size: 15 residues.

This clonotype was recorded many times. This chain joins TRBV6-1 and TRBJ1-4; TRBD1 matches at 7 bases. Germline CDR1 reads MNHNS; CDR2 reads SASEGT. This CDR3 has 14 residues. The V gene end was trimmed by 7 bases and the J gene end by 4 bases; junction bases not matched to a gene: 6. The CDR3 loop is CASKLDRNNEKLFF. CDR3 nucleotides: TGTGCCAGCAAACTGGACAGGAATAATGAAAAACTGTTTTTT.

Worth noting for this clonotype: A read error is likely, as this CDR3 ends without the conserved phenylalanine or tryptophan. The rearrangement joins TRBV4-1 to TRBJ2-3, with TRBD2 identical over 12 bases. From germline, CDR1 is MGHRA and CDR2 YSYEKL. This CDR3 has 17 residues. The CDR3 here is CASNQDRTSGTKDTQYI. The CDR3 nucleotides read TGCGCCAGCAACCAAGATCGGACTAGCGGGACTAAAGATACGCAGTATATT.

Points on this clonotype: The missing conserved phenylalanine or tryptophan at the end of this CDR3 makes a read error likely. The CDR3 here is CASSRWGGSGNNEQFS. For the CDR3, the DNA is TGTGCCAGCAGTCGGTGGGGGGGTAGCGGAAACAATGAGCAGTTCTCT. This chain links TRBV12-3 or TRBV12-4 with TRBJ2-1; 7 nucleotides line up with TRBD2. The ends lost 5 bases at V and 5 bases at J; junction bases unmatched: 12. The CDR3 has 16 residues.

This clonotype was recorded at least ten times. The chain uses TRBV5-6 and TRBJ1-1; no clear D gene. V was trimmed by 1 base and J by 2 bases, leaving 9 bases between them. The CDR3 extends over 14 amino acids. Germline lookup yields CDR1 SGHDT and CDR2 YYEEEE. The CDR3 sequence: CASSLYEDNTEAFF. The CDR3 nucleotides read TGTGCCAGCAGCTTGTATGAGGATAACACTGAAGCTTTCTTT.

With regard to this clonotype: No conserved phenylalanine or tryptophan ends this CDR3, so it is likely a read error. The DNA is left out, because the CDR3 cannot be placed on it with certainty; the CDR3 is given as TCRdb lists it. V is TRBV11-1 and J is TRBJ2-7; the table's D call, TRBD1, has no DNA check behind it. With termini counted, the CDR3 has 15 amino acids. Looked up from germline, CDR1 is SGHAT and CDR2 is FQDESV (reference sequence). The CDR3 loop reads CASGPRTAGLREQYI.

The chain uses TRBV29-1 and TRBJ1-1, with a weak D call TRBD1 (6 bases). Trimming shortened V by 4 bases and J by 8 bases, and 23 bases separated the two germline ends. The germline V gene encodes CDR1 SQVTM and CDR2 ANQGSEA. There are 15 residues in the CDR3. The CDR3 loop reads CSVVGQVGGVGEAFF. Written as DNA, the CDR3 is TGCAGCGTTGTCGGGCAGGTAGGGGGTGTTGGCGAAGCTTTCTTT.

Only a few counts were recorded for this clonotype. A much larger clone lies one base from this, so it may be a read error. This rearrangement joins TRBV10-3 to TRBJ1-6; maybe TRBD1 (5 bases). CDR1 is ENHRY, CDR2 SYGVKD, per germline. The CDR3 is made up of 12 amino acids. The CDR3, as DNA: TGTGCCATCGGTGAGGGGAATTCACCCCTCCACTTT. This encodes CAIGEGNSPLHF.